This T cell receptor beta chain was recovered during a study of T cells in localized non-small cell lung cancer (dated by TCRdb to 2018 to 2021). About the full investigation: The study analyzed T cell repertoires of 236 early-stage NSCLC patients, comparing tumors and uninvolved tumor-adjacent lungs. The cohort was made up of approximately 250 treatment-naive NSCLC patients whose localized lung tumors had been resected. A mean age of about 66 years was recorded for the NSCLC patients, of whom some 130 were male and some 99 were female. On the study overall, not on this receptor specifically: Of the top 100 tumor clones, a median of 57 were detected in paired uninvolved adjacent lung; roughly 29 were also among that lung's top 100. Multi-region tumor sequencing was not performed, so intratumor heterogeneity could not be excluded. Higher T cell density in blood was associated with longer overall survival, whereas higher clonality in adjacent lung was associated with shorter survival. Since the design was exploratory, TCR variables were selected using unadjusted p-values with no false-discovery rate correction. The highest T cell clonality was observed in uninvolved tumor-adjacent lung, where clonality exceeded that of tumor, suggesting that antigenic responses were more focused in uninvolved tumor-adjacent lung.

The immunoSEQ Assay was used to sequence TCR beta CDR3 regions from DNA. Regarding the original processing steps: T cell density was computed as TCR beta template counts normalized to usable DNA estimated by amplifying housekeeping genes. Richness was estimated using the preseqR package, with extrapolation to 400,000 templates for PBMC samples and to 120,000 templates for tissue samples. Clonality was defined as one minus Pielou's evenness. Tissue-enriched TCRs were identified through differential abundance testing performed on productive amino-acid clonotypes, with a minimum total count of 5 and an alpha of 0.1. Repertoire overlap between compartments was quantified with the Jaccard Index and Morisita Overlap Index. GLIPH grouped TCR beta CDR3s together with public tetramer-defined viral CDR3s, and a viral motif had to include at least three viral sequences and show V-gene enrichment. As stored in TCRdb, this immuneACCESS dataset retains in-frame rearrangements with V and J assigned. A fraction of the clones does not appear; measured against another copy, unresolved V genes explain less than half of the discrepancy, and the remainder lacks a known reason. The D gene and trimming were derived from the DNA, and the V and J assignments and clone size from that table. Across this sample there are 1,500 to 2,000 clones, with around 40% seen only once. The ten largest account for roughly 9.6% of the sample.

The germline V gene supplies CDR1 WSHSY and CDR2 SAAADI. The CDR3 has 16 amino acids, counting the end cysteine and phenylalanine. CDR3 DNA is the only sequence kept; it has 48 bases, read in frame from the first base. The junction carries 21 bases between V and J, which are trimmed by 4 bases and 6 bases respectively. Comments on this clone: What this receptor recognizes is not known. Base qualities are not recorded, but no much larger clone differs from it by a single base.

At diagnosis, tumor, uninvolved tumor-adjacent lung and peripheral blood were collected and then preserved as a mix of FFPE and fresh-frozen material. The receptor was isolated from an older female donor with stage I lung adenocarcinoma. The chain uses TRBV10-2 and TRBJ1-2; the D gene is perhaps TRBD1, from 5 matching bases. This sample comprised lung tumor tissue, obtained before any cancer treatment. This receptor carries the CDR3 CASSGLREGGVNGYTF. The DNA is TGCGCCAGCAGTGGGCTAAGGGAAGGAGGGGTGAATGGCTACACCTTC.